Listed below are T cell receptor beta chains from one sample, sequenced in a study of T cells after yellow fever vaccination. MiXCR, run by TCRdb on the 5' RACE reads, gives a single entry per CDR3 protein. The table shows some 350,000 distinct CDR3 sequences, with about 8.7% occurring only once. Sequencing used PBMCs, obtained on the day of the first yellow fever vaccination. The receptors were gathered from a man younger than 35 who received the YFV17D yellow fever vaccine. The CDR3 runs from the conserved cysteine through the conserved F or W. A D gene is named only where the DNA matches it firmly. Clone size is stated in some rows and not others, as once, few, many or a class when expanded.

D	V	J	size	DNA	CDR3
TRBD1	TRBV4-1	TRBJ1-1	few	TGCGCCAGCAGCCACCCGGACAGGCTGAGCACTGAAGCTTTCTTT	CASSHPDRLSTEAFF
TRBD1	TRBV6-2/TRBV6-3	TRBJ1-6	few	TGTGCCAGCAGTCAGCCGGGACAGGGGGTTTCACCCCTCCACTTT	CASSQPGQGVSPLHF
-	TRBV30	TRBJ2-5	-	TGTGCCTGGAGAGAAGCCGGGGGAAAGGAGACCCAGTACTTC	CAWREAGGKETQYF
TRBD1	TRBV7-8	TRBJ1-2	-	TGTGCCAGCAGGGGGACAGGGATTGGCTATGGCTACACCTTC	CASRGTGIGYGYTF
TRBD1	TRBV6-2/TRBV6-3	TRBJ1-1	-	TGTGCCAGCAGTTACCCCCAATGGACAGGGGACACTGAAGCTTTCTTT	CASSYPQWTGDTEAFF
TRBD2	TRBV5-1	TRBJ2-1	many	TGCGCCAGCAGCCCGACTTCTCTAGCGGGGGTGAATGAGCAGTTCTTC	CASSPTSLAGVNEQFF
TRBD2	TRBV5-1	TRBJ2-5	-	TGCGCCAGCAGCTTGGGATCTAGCGGGGGTCTTGGGGGAGAGACCCAGTACTTC	CASSLGSSGGLGGETQYF
TRBD1	TRBV5-1	TRBJ2-7	-	TGCGCCAGCAGCTTCCTGGACAGGGGGTACGAGCAGTACTTC	CASSFLDRGYEQYF
TRBD1	TRBV7-9	TRBJ2-3	many	TGTGCCAGCAGTGACAGGGATGGCACAGATACGCAGTATTTT	CASSDRDGTDTQYF
-	TRBV7-9	TRBJ1-4	few	TGTGCCAGCAGCTTAGTGCGAACGGGATTAAATGAAAAACTGTTTTTT	CASSLVRTGLNEKLFF
-	TRBV6-5	TRBJ2-3	-	TGTGCCAGCAGTTACGCAGGGGGCACAGATACGCAGTATTTT	CASSYAGGTDTQYF
-	TRBV29-1	TRBJ2-7	many	TGCAGCGTTAGGACAGACGGCTACGAGCAGTACTTC	CSVRTDGYEQYF
-	TRBV4-3	TRBJ2-1	few	TGCGCCAGCAGCCAAGATCTTGTGGGGTCGAGGAATGAGCAGTTCTTC	CASSQDLVGSRNEQFF
-	TRBV5-1	TRBJ2-5	few	TGCGCCAGCAGCCAGGACGGGGGTTCGGTCAAGACCCAGTACTTC	CASSQDGGSVKTQYF
TRBD1	TRBV18	TRBJ2-7	-	TGTGCCAGCTCACCGTCGCCCAGGGGGGAGCAGTACTTC	CASSPSPRGEQYF
-	TRBV6-2/TRBV6-3	TRBJ2-3	many	TGTGCCAGCAGTCAGGGACCGACCTCGGGTACGCAGTATTTT	CASSQGPTSGTQYF
TRBD1	TRBV5-1	TRBJ2-7	-	TGCGCCAGCAGCTCTACAGGGGGCTCCTACGAGCAGTACTTC	CASSSTGGSYEQYF
-	TRBV12-3/TRBV12-4	TRBJ2-3	-	TGTGCCAGCACGAGTTCAAACACCACAGATACGCAGTATTTT	CASTSSNTTDTQYF
TRBD2	TRBV7-7	TRBJ2-1	-	TGTGCTAGCAGCTCCGGACTAGCGAGCAATGAGCAGTTCTTC	CASSSGLASNEQFF
-	TRBV20-1	TRBJ2-7	-	TGCAGTGCTCGGACAGATTCCGAGCAGTACTTC	CSARTDSEQYF
-	TRBV24-1	TRBJ2-5	few	TGTGCCACCAGTGATTTGGGGGAGACCCAGTACTTC	CATSDLGETQYF
-	TRBV5-4	TRBJ2-4	few	TGTGCCAGCAGGGGGACGGGCCTAGCCAAAAACATTCAGTACTTC	CASRGTGLAKNIQYF
-	TRBV24-1	TRBJ2-5	-	TGTGCCACCAGTGATTGGGGGAATACGGAGACCCAGTACTTC	CATSDWGNTETQYF
-	TRBV3-1	TRBJ2-2	few	TGTGCCAGCAGCCTGTTTCTTGGGGGCACCGGGGAGCTGTTTTTT	CASSLFLGGTGELFF
TRBD2	TRBV7-2	TRBJ2-1	-	TGTGCCAGCAGCCCGGCGGGGGGCTTTACCTACAATGAGCAGTTCTTC	CASSPAGGFTYNEQFF
-	TRBV7-7	TRBJ1-1	few	TGTGCCAGCAGCCCAGGGATTTGGAACACTGAAGCTTTCTTT	CASSPGIWNTEAFF
TRBD2	TRBV5-1	TRBJ2-1	few	TGCGCCAGCAGCCCCTTAGCGGGGACGCAGTTCTTC	CASSPLAGTQFF
TRBD1	TRBV27	TRBJ2-5	-	TGTGCCAGCAGTTTATGGGCAGGGGGCTTTGAGACCCAGTACTTC	CASSLWAGGFETQYF
TRBD2	TRBV7-9	TRBJ2-3	many	TGTGCCAGCAGCGCCAAACCTAGCGGGGGGTACACAGATACGCAGTATTTT	CASSAKPSGGYTDTQYF
TRBD1	TRBV12-3/TRBV12-4	TRBJ1-2	-	TGTGCCAGCAGTTTCGACAGGGTCGGCTTTGGCTATGGCTACACCTTC	CASSFDRVGFGYGYTF
TRBD2	TRBV10-3	TRBJ2-3	-	TGTGCCATCAGTGAGCCCCTAGCGGGGGGCACAAATACGCAGTATTTT	CAISEPLAGGTNTQYF
-	TRBV6-1	TRBJ2-7	few	TGTGCCAGCAGTCGTCGGGACCCCTTGGAGCAGTACTTC	CASSRRDPLEQYF
TRBD1	TRBV7-2	TRBJ2-5	few	TGTGCCAGCAGCTTAGCCGGGACAGGCGGGGAGACCCAGTACTTC	CASSLAGTGGETQYF
-	TRBV7-2	TRBJ1-5	-	TGTGCCAGCAGCTTAGGGGTAAGGAGCAATCAGCCCCAGCATTTT	CASSLGVRSNQPQHF
TRBD1	TRBV9	TRBJ2-7	few	TGTGCCAGCAGCCCGGGGACAGGGGCAAGGGAGCAGTACTTC	CASSPGTGAREQYF
-	TRBV7-2	TRBJ2-1	few	TGTGCCAGCAGAACGACCGCAGGATACAATGAGCAGTTCTTC	CASRTTAGYNEQFF
TRBD1	TRBV13	TRBJ1-1	-	TGTGCCAGCAGCCCGACAGGGGTCCACACTGAAGCTTTCTTT	CASSPTGVHTEAFF
-	TRBV4-1	TRBJ2-1	few	TGCGCCAGCAGCCAAGCGGATTACTCCTACAATGAGCAGTTCTTC	CASSQADYSYNEQFF
-	TRBV18	TRBJ2-5	few	TGTGCCAGCTCAGGACAGTACCAAGAGACCCAGTACTTC	CASSGQYQETQYF
-	TRBV10-1	TRBJ2-1	few	TGCGCCAGCAGTGAGTCTGGCCCCTGGAATGAGCAGTTCTTC	CASSESGPWNEQFF